This TCR beta chain was sequenced for a study of blood T cell repertoires in COVID-19. Study-wide background: COVID-19 samples collected from the United States, Italy and Spain covered acute and convalescent phases.

Per the original methods: Estimates of nucleated cell counts were drawn from the amplification of reference gene primers. Sequencing used immunoSEQ multiplex PCR; TCRdb keeps in-frame clones, though not all of them. Clone size and V and J calls were adopted from that table, with D and trimming inferred from the DNA. The sample lists around 46,000 clones, approximately 86% occurring once. J gave up 3 bases and V 8 bases, and 6 bases lay outside the gene matches. There are 13 residues in the CDR3. CDR1 is SGHAT, CDR2 FQNNGV, per germline. Recruits, aged roughly 18 to 90 years, lived in 24 US areas. The clonotype comes from a woman aged 45 to 65 who had recovered from COVID-19. Sequencing input: PBMCs or T cells enriched from blood (not recorded which). V is TRBV11-2 and J is TRBJ1-2; 7 bases line up with TRBD1. The CDR3 is CASRDSAYYGYTF. Here the CDR3 DNA reads TGTGCCAGCCGGGACAGCGCATACTATGGCTACACCTTC.